This T cell receptor beta chain was identified in a study of vaccination and CD4 T cells after COVID-19 (dated by TCRdb to the early 2020s). About the full investigation: Convalescent patients had a positive SARS-CoV-2 result on nasal swab PCR, and of these patients, nine had mild disease and one had severe disease. The convalescent cohort included six males and four females, with two Hispanic individuals, seven Caucasians, two Asians and one multiracial person. Control cultures received a CEFX viral epitope pool as the positive control, an HIV-1 Nef peptide pool as the negative control, or no peptide. Participants received two doses of either the Pfizer-BioNTech BNT162b2 vaccine (n=8) or the Moderna mRNA-1273 vaccine (n=2). The spike-specific CD4+ TCR repertoire was compared before and after mRNA vaccination in fewer than eleven COVID-19 convalescent patients and a few infection-naive healthy vaccine recipients. For stimulating the cultures, overlapping spike peptide pools were used, derived from SARS-CoV-2 as well as from the common cold coronaviruses HCoV-NL63, HCoV-OC43 and HCoV-229E. Three convalescent patients were sampled both early after vaccination (day 14) and late after vaccination (days 161 to 241). Post-COVID blood samples were collected from convalescent patients a median of roughly 100 days after diagnosis, with a range of roughly 35 to 180 days. Post-vaccine blood samples were collected a median of about 72 days after the second vaccine dose, ranging from about 13 to 250 days. The investigation overall reported the following: The median number of SARS-CoV-2-reactive clonotypes rose from roughly 20 after infection to some 37 after vaccination, but the change was not significant. Of the vaccine-specific clones found in convalescent patients, nearly all (304 of 307) were mono-reactive for SARS-CoV-2 spike instead of being cross-reactive with common cold coronaviruses. Relatively few convalescent patients were included in the study, and early timepoints after natural infection were not analyzed. In convalescent patients, a median around 89% of post-vaccine SARS-CoV-2-reactive clones were detected only after vaccination, suggesting vaccine-specific priming.

Library creation used PCR. TCR sequencing of DNA from cultured CD4+ T cells used the Oncomine TCR Beta short-read assay at the Johns Hopkins FTIC core. The QIAamp micro DNA kit was used to extract genomic DNA from the cultured CD4+ T cells. Oncomine TCR Beta libraries from cultured CD4+ T cells were pooled with unique dual indexes and sequenced on an Illumina iSeq 100. The paper's processing steps were these. Non-productive sequences were removed, and CDR3s not starting with C, not ending with F or W, or shorter than 7 amino acids were discarded. The MANAFEST web application identified antigen-specific clonotypes by comparing peptide-stimulated wells against reference wells and other culture wells. An FDR below 0.05, an odds ratio above 5, and a productive frequency above 0.1% in at least two of three replicate wells were required for clones to be considered positive. A clonotype was classed as cross-reactive if the clonotype showed significant expansion both in SARS-CoV-2 spike wells and in at least one common cold coronavirus spike condition. Using R version 3.6.1, CDR3 homology was evaluated through Levenshtein distances (stringdist) along with unrooted phylogenetic trees (ape). TCRdb cleaned the public reads at Q25 with fastp, built clones with MiXCR and kept in-frame beta chains. Rows matching on CDR3 protein sequence are summarized as one entry with the most common DNA and genes. It is TCRdb's table, rather than the study itself, that gives the V and J calls and clone size. This sample lists 20,000 to 30,000 distinct CDR3 sequences; over 30% were detected once. The biggest ten clones account for 3% to 4% of the sample.

This specimen's time point label, interpreted: late sampling 161 to 241 days after vaccination in a few convalescent patients. The meaning of the sample's treatment or condition label: roughly ten-day PBMC culture with coronavirus spike peptide pools or control peptides (ViraFEST assay). The ViraFEST assay was used in the study, in which antigen-specific T cells were expanded with peptide pools and expanded clonotypes were subsequently identified by TCR sequencing. The positive SARS-CoV-2 PCR tests of the convalescent patients were dated from March to December 2020, before the Alpha, Beta and Delta variants emerged in the United States. Each well held two million PBMCs cultured with approximately 9.1 ug/ml peptide pools in IMDM containing approximately 5% human AB serum and roughly 9 IU/ml IL-2. On days 3 and 7, half of the culture medium was replaced with fresh IL-2-containing medium. CD4+ T cells were isolated after around ten days of culture through negative selection using the EasySep CD4+ T cell isolation kit. PBMCs were separated from whole blood using Ficoll-Paque Plus gradient centrifugation and then either used fresh or cryopreserved at -140C. Culture conditions were generally each tested in triplicate wells.

The cysteine opens and the phenylalanine closes a CDR3 of 14 amino acids. The retained sequence is limited to the CDR3, 42 bases, with the frame set at the first base. V and J are truncated by 6 bases and 0 bases respectively, leaving an intervening sequence of 12 bases. The germline V gene specifies SGHTA as CDR1 and FQGNSA as CDR2. Concerning this clonotype: There is no known antigen for this receptor. Base qualities are missing; no much larger clone stands one base away.

The rearranged chain carries TRBV7-2 and TRBJ2-7; a weak D assignment points to TRBD1 (6 bases agree). Sequenced here: CD4+ T cells from blood, cultured in vitro, sampled about 7 months after SARS-CoV-2 vaccination. This receptor was obtained from a human donor who had recovered from COVID-19. The bases are TGTGCCAGCAGTATACAGGGATACTCCTACGAGCAGTACTTC. Translation gives CASSIQGYSYEQYF. Joined to the reference TRBV7-2 and TRBJ2-7 proteins, this CDR3 gives the full variable domain: GAGVSQSPSNKVTEKGKDVELRCDPISGHTALYWYRQSLGQGLEFLIYFQGNSAPDKSGLPSDRFSAERTGGSVSTLTIQRTQQEDSAVYLCASSIQGYSYEQYFGPGTRLTVT.